The 21 T cell receptor beta chains given below trace back to one sample, sequenced in a study of T cell responses to AZD1222 COVID-19 vaccine. The data were produced by immunoSEQ multiplex PCR, yet TCRdb's version contains in-frame clones alone and is incomplete. The profile covers about 140,000 clones, with less than 95% appearing a single time and about 5.9% taken by the ten largest. The source material was peripheral blood, sampled 28 days after the second AZD1222 dose. The receptors originated from an adult who received the AZD1222 COVID-19 vaccine.

The chain links TRBV5-1 to TRBJ1-3; 9 nucleotides line up with TRBD1. The CDR3 covers 18 residues. Germline V lookup: CDR1 SGHRS, CDR2 YFSETQ. Losses at the gene ends were 3 bases for V and 3 bases for J; bases not matched to a gene: 13. This chain's CDR3 is CASSSASTGGAGGNTIYF. In DNA, the CDR3 is TGCGCCAGCAGCTCGGCAAGCACAGGGGGCGCAGGTGGAAACACCATATATTTT. The full variable domain, rest sourced from reference TRBV5-1 and TRBJ1-3, is KAGVTQTPRYLIKTRGQQVTLSCSPISGHRSVSWYQQTPGQGLQFLFEYFSETQRNKGNFPGRFSGRQFSNSRSEMNVSTLELGDSALYLCASSSASTGGAGGNTIYFGEGSWLTVV.

V is TRBV19 and J is TRBJ1-5, with 7 positions matching TRBD1. The V gene's germline CDR1 is LNHDA and CDR2 SQIVND (reference sequence). This CDR3 contains 14 residues. Trimming took 7 bases from V and 4 from J; bases not matched to a gene: 7. The CDR3 region has the DNA TGTGCCAGTACTACAGGGGAGGGGAATCAGCCCCAGCATTTT. It is translated as CASTTGEGNQPQHF.

Here the CDR3 reads CASSSLGEAYNEQFF. In nucleotides, the CDR3 is TGTGCCAGCAGCTCCCTAGGGGAGGCTTATAATGAGCAGTTCTTC. This chain uses TRBV7-7 with TRBJ2-1, with D perhaps matching TRBD2 (6 bases). V was trimmed by 4 bases and J by 7 bases, leaving 17 bases between them. CDR3 length equals 15 residues. Germline-derived CDR1 and CDR2 are SSHAT and FNYEAQ (reference sequence).

The chain combines TRBV28 with TRBJ1-4; D perhaps matches TRBD1 (5 bases). Germline CDR1 and CDR2: MDHEN and SYDVKM. The CDR3 has 14 amino acids. Deletions cut 11 bases from V and 7 bases from J, with 20 bases between. CDR3 sequence reads: CAGGNGASGEKLFF. The DNA of the CDR3 is TGTGCCGGGGGAAACGGGGCTTCGGGTGAAAAACTGTTTTTT.

This clone was recorded once. The J gene is TRBJ2-1, the V gene TRBV19; possibly TRBD1 for D (6 bases). With 3 bases removed from V and 8 bases from J, the gap between germline ends came to 17 bases. The germline V gene has CDR1 LNHDA and CDR2 SQIVND (reference sequence). The CDR3 runs 15 residues. DNA of the CDR3: TGTGCCAGTAGTATTTCCGGACAGTTGAGGTATGAGCAGTTCTTC. Its protein product is CASSISGQLRYEQFF.

The chain combines TRBV5-1 with TRBJ2-3, with D maybe TRBD1 (5 bases). This CDR3 has 17 residues. Germline V CDR1 and CDR2: SGHRS, YFSETQ. Trimming pared 4 bases from V and 3 bases from J, leaving 21 bases between. The CDR3 sequence is CASSRMPQGSETDTQYF. CDR3 bases: TGCGCCAGCAGCCGGATGCCGCAGGGTTCCGAAACAGATACGCAGTATTTT. Drawing the rest from reference TRBV5-1 and TRBJ2-3, the complete variable domain is KAGVTQTPRYLIKTRGQQVTLSCSPISGHRSVSWYQQTPGQGLQFLFEYFSETQRNKGNFPGRFSGRQFSNSRSEMNVSTLELGDSALYLCASSRMPQGSETDTQYFGPGTRLTVL.

This sequence joins TRBV6-5 and TRBJ2-4; TRBD2 agrees at 8 bases. CDR1 and CDR2 (germline): MNHEY, SVGAGI. The CDR3 has 16 amino acids. Trimming cost V 2 bases and J 9 bases; bases outside gene matches: 12. CDR3: CASSYVRGGHGVIQYF. The CDR3 bases are TGTGCCAGCAGTTACGTCCGGGGGGGCCATGGGGTCATTCAGTACTTC.

The chain is built from TRBV6-4 and TRBJ1-2; 8 bases are a match to TRBD1. V lost 7 bases to trimming and J lost 5 bases; unmatched junction nucleotides: 15. The germline V gene encodes CDR1 MRHNA and CDR2 SNTAGT. This CDR3 is built from 16 residues. CDR3: CASNPGDRTPRYGYTF. DNA for the CDR3: TGTGCCAGCAACCCTGGGGACAGGACCCCTCGGTATGGCTACACCTTC.

This clone appeared once. The rearrangement joins TRBV6-5 to TRBJ2-7; 7 nucleotides line up with TRBD2. The CDR3 covers 13 residues. Germline lookup yields CDR1 MNHEY and CDR2 SVGAGI. Trimming removed 5 bases from V and 3 bases from J; junction bases left unmatched: 4. For the CDR3, the DNA is TGTGCCAGCAGTCGGGGACTAAACTACGAGCAGTACTTC. Its protein product is CASSRGLNYEQYF.

The chain joins TRBV13 to TRBJ1-2, with 7 bases identical to TRBD1. The CDR3 is made up of 15 amino acids. V dropped 5 bases and J dropped 8; count of bases not matched to a gene: 14. From germline, CDR1 is PRHDT and CDR2 FYEKMQ (reference sequence). The CDR3, as DNA: TGTGCCAGCAGCATACCGGAGGGGGCTCCCCGCGGCTACACCTTC. Its protein is CASSIPEGAPRGYTF.

The CDR3 loop reads CASSEGEGPFLHF. CDR3 sequence (DNA): TGTGCCAGCAGTGAAGGTGAGGGTCCTTTCCTCCACTTT. The V call is TRBV6-1, the J call TRBJ1-6, with D unresolved. Per germline, CDR1 MNHNS and CDR2 SASEGT. Deletions cut 1 base from V and 15 bases from J, with 13 bases between. The CDR3 is 13 amino acids.

The V and J genes are TRBV9 and TRBJ1-2; D is unclear. Germline values: CDR1 SGDLS, CDR2 YYNGEE. The CDR3 consists of 13 residues. Trimming took 6 bases from V and 2 from J, leaving 11 bases between them. The CDR3 DNA follows: TGTGCCAGCACCTACACGTCCAACTATGGCTACACCTTC. Amino acids: CASTYTSNYGYTF.

This sequence joins TRBV3-1 (or the pseudogene TRBV3-2) and TRBJ2-5; D may be TRBD1 (6 bases). V gave up 2 bases and J gave up 2 bases, with 12 bases separating them. Germline CDR1 reads LGHDT; CDR2 reads YNNKEL (reference sequence). The CDR3 has 15 amino acids. The CDR3 bases are TGTGCCAGCAGCCAACGTGGACAGATACAAGAGACCCAGTACTTC. Translating it yields CASSQRGQIQETQYF.

The V call is TRBV7-3, the J call TRBJ2-7, with 7 positions matching TRBD1. There are 15 residues in the CDR3. The trim removed 2 bases at V and 6 bases at J, leaving 10 bases unmatched. CDR1 and CDR2 (germline): SGHTA, FQGTGA. The CDR3 reads CASSLGDRESGEQYF. DNA of the CDR3: TGTGCCAGCAGCTTAGGGGACAGAGAATCGGGCGAGCAGTACTTC.

CDR3 sequence (DNA): TGTGCCAGCAGCTTGGGGGGACTAGCGACCTCCTACGAGCAGTACTTC. Its translation is CASSLGGLATSYEQYF. The chain recombines TRBV5-6 with TRBJ2-7; 10 bases agree with TRBD2. CDR1 and CDR2 from the germline V gene are SGHDT and YYEEEE. The V segment lost 0 bases and the J segment 0 bases; nucleotides outside the gene matches: 3. CDR3 length equals 16 residues.

This clone occurred a few times. V gene TRBV7-2 combines with J gene TRBJ1-2; D uncertain. The germline V and J ends were trimmed by 3 bases and 8 bases, with 7 bases remaining between them. The germline gives CDR1 SGHTA, CDR2 FQGNSA. The CDR3 sequence is 11 residues long. CDR3 DNA: TGTGCCAGCAGCTTTGAGGACGGCTACACCTTC. It translates to CASSFEDGYTF.

This sequence joins TRBV5-1 and TRBJ1-3, with TRBD1 identical over 7 bases. This CDR3 comprises 15 residues. The junction had 4 bases not matched to a gene; V was cut back by 4 bases and J by 0 bases. Germline CDR1 reads SGHRS; CDR2 reads YFSETQ. Here the CDR3 reads CASSMGQISGNTIYF. The CDR3 nucleotides are TGCGCCAGCAGCATGGGACAGATCTCTGGAAACACCATATATTTT.

The table lists this clone with a count of one. This chain links TRBV19 with TRBJ2-7; TRBD1 agrees at 9 bases. The CDR3 runs 16 residues. Germline V gene sequence: CDR1 LNHDA, CDR2 SQIVND (reference sequence). Trimming cost V 4 bases and J 5 bases; bases outside gene matches: 12. The CDR3 here is CASSTTFGQGLHEQYF. In nucleotides, the CDR3 is TGTGCCAGTAGTACTACCTTCGGACAGGGGCTGCACGAGCAGTACTTC.

The rearrangement links TRBV3-1 (or the pseudogene TRBV3-2) to TRBJ1-6, with D unclear. Germline V gives CDR1 LGHDT, CDR2 YNNKEL (reference sequence). V was cut by 1 base and J by 0 bases, with 19 bases left in between. CDR3 length: 20 amino acids. The DNA for the CDR3 is TGTGCCAGCAGCCAAGGGCCCCTGGTCCCGGGAAGCTCCTATAATTCACCCCTCCACTTT. Its protein is CASSQGPLVPGSSYNSPLHF.

The DNA of the CDR3 is TGTGCCAGTAGTGGGCAGGGAAGGGAGACCCAGTACTTC. Its translation is CASSGQGRETQYF. The V and J genes are TRBV19 and TRBJ2-5, with a possible D match to TRBD1 (5 bases). Germline values: CDR1 LNHDA, CDR2 SQIVND (reference sequence). Trimming removed 5 bases at V and 5 bases at J, with 12 bases between. The CDR3 is 13 residues long.

The genes are TRBV19 and TRBJ2-7; 9 bases align to TRBD1. V dropped 4 bases and J dropped 7; count of bases not matched to a gene: 8. Germline lookup yields CDR1 LNHDA and CDR2 SQIVND (reference sequence). This CDR3 is built from 14 residues. The CDR3 here is CASSTRDRVEEQYF. The CDR3, as DNA: TGTGCCAGTAGTACCCGGGACAGGGTCGAGGAGCAGTACTTC.